This TCR beta chain originates from a study of blood T cell repertoires in COVID-19 (dated by TCRdb to 2019 to 2021). In terms of the full investigation: Samples covering the acute and convalescent phases of COVID-19 were provided by collaborators in the United States, Italy and Spain. Where available, HLA class I and class II types were taken from metadata supplied by the sample provider and were not determined by assay-based typing. Samples were obtained from the ongoing ImmuneRACE study (first 160 participants) and from some 1,200 subjects provided by 6 global collaborators. The material from the prospective study consisted of cDNA or gDNA derived from T cells, B-cell-depleted T cells, or PBMCs. A de-identified subject ID, COVID-19 status, age in years and sex were almost always included in the sample metadata. Subjects who had been exposed to COVID-19, were actively infected with it, or had recovered from it provided the deeply sampled blood TCRbeta repertoires that made up the dataset. A freely available public database, intended as a resource for researchers studying the immune response to SARS-CoV-2, is where the repertoires were released.

Measured from the cysteine to the phenylalanine, the CDR3 is 15 residues long. Only the CDR3 part of the read is kept: 45 bases, read in frame from the first base. V is shortened by 1 base, J by 2 bases, and the region joining them spans 11 bases. Sequences LGHDT (CDR1) and YNNKEL (CDR2) are obtained from the germline V gene (reference sequence). Turning to this clone: This receptor's antigen is unknown. No much larger clone is present one base from it, and per-base qualities are unavailable.

Results the study describes overall, beyond this receptor: The amount of clinical and demographic metadata varied by source and participant and was provided uncurated.

Whole blood was collected in K2EDTA tubes by collaborating institutions according to the institutions' own protocols. Collaborator samples were shipped for TCRbeta analysis as frozen whole blood, isolated PBMCs, or DNA extracted from either sample type. The immunoSEQ Assay, a bias-controlled multiplex PCR, was used to amplify TCRbeta CDR3 regions from genomic DNA. Processing in the source paper ran as follows. Within the assay, amplification of reference gene primers was used to estimate how many nucleated cells each sample contained. To quantify the absolute abundance of each unique TCRbeta CDR3 rearrangement, sequence reads were collapsed and filtered. For each sample, productive Simpson clonality was calculated as the square root of Simpson's diversity index across productive rearrangements. The immuneACCESS repertoire file appears here via TCRdb, limited to in-frame rearrangements. These files lack a portion of the clones; in checked studies, under half of the deficit traces to unresolved V genes, and the cause of the others is not known. V and J calls and clone size are given by that table; D and trimming were obtained from the DNA. The sample profile shows about 90,000 clones; around four fifths of them were found once. 30% to 35% of the sample comes from the top ten.

Material: peripheral blood. The chain uses TRBV3-1 (or the pseudogene TRBV3-2) and TRBJ1-1; the D gene assignment is ambiguous. The receptor was derived from a woman of 80 years or more with active or convalescent COVID-19. Here is the DNA: TGTGCCAGCAGCCAAGTGGCCCTTTCCAACACTGAAGCTTTCTTT. It codes for CASSQVALSNTEAFF.